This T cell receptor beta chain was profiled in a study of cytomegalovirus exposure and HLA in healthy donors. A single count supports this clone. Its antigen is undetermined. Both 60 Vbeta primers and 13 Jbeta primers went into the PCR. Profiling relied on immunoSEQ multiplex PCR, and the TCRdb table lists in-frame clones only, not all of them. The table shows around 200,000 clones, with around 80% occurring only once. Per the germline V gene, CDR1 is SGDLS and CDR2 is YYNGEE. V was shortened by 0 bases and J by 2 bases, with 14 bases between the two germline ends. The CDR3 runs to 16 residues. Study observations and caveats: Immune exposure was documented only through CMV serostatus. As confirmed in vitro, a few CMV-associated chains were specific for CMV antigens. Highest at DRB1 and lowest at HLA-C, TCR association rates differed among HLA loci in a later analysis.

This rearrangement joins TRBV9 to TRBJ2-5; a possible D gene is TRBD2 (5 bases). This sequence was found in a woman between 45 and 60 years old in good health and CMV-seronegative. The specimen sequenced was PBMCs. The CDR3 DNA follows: TGTGCCAGCAGCGTAGGGTTCATGAGGGTACAAGAGACCCAGTACTTC. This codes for CASSVGFMRVQETQYF.